This T cell receptor (beta chain) was identified during a study of blood T cell repertoires in COVID-19. The wider study: Samples representing acute and convalescent COVID-19 were sourced from the United States, Italy and Spain.

This clone was recorded a few times. Assay: immunoSEQ multiplex PCR; the TCRdb copy retains only in-frame clones and omits some. The table lists tens of thousands of clones, roughly 88% of them singletons. V was clipped by 11 bases and J by 2 bases, with 13 bases between them. Per the germline V gene, CDR1 is LNHDA and CDR2 is SQIVND (reference sequence). This CDR3 has 12 residues. The TCR was taken from a human donor in a cohort sampled during active COVID-19. The specimen sequenced was peripheral blood. V gene TRBV19 combines with J gene TRBJ2-7; perhaps TRBD1 as D (7 bases). The CDR3 DNA reads TGTGCCGCGGGGACAGCGACCTACGAGCAGTACTTC. It specifies CAAGTATYEQYF.